This TCR beta chain was documented in a study of T cell clonotyping in hematopoietic cell transplantation. As for the study in general: Recipients' pretransplant samples followed cytoreduction.

The CDR3 length is 13 residues. V lost 7 bases and J lost 0, with 9 bases in between. Germline assignment: CDR1 MNHNS and CDR2 SASEGT. As for time point: recipient sample about 28 days before transplant, after cytoreduction. Sequenced by immunoSEQ multiplex PCR; TCRdb stores in-frame clones only, minus some. The sample lists fewer than 100,000 clones; 90% to 97% were seen once. Note on this clone: Its target is not known.

Regarding the study as a whole: Without cell sorting, CD4 versus CD8 contributions remain unresolved. After transplant, recipient diversity fell while pathologically expanded clonotypes grew through day 180. At the given depth, recipient repertoires were over 95% de novo clonotypes.

The sample here was peripheral blood mononuclear cells, taken before stem cell transplant. The chain carries TRBV6-1 and TRBJ1-1, with D unresolved. The TCR sequence derives from a woman in her fifties or sixties with acute myeloid leukemia. Some clones in this sample may be carry-over from other donors' samples. The CDR3 nucleotides are TGTGCCAGCATCTCAGGTATGAACACTGAAGCTTTCTTT. This encodes CASISGMNTEAFF.